The subject of this entry is one T cell receptor beta chain. Its cognate antigen is unknown. Germline CDR1 and CDR2: PRHDT and FYEKMQ (reference sequence). Losses at the gene ends were 4 bases for V and 5 bases for J; bases not matched to a gene: 5. The CDR3 is made up of 15 amino acids. Data came from immunoSEQ multiplex PCR; TCRdb stores just in-frame clones and leaves some out. Of about 150,000 clones listed, 90% to 95% are singletons. The source of the sample is a study of T cell responses to AZD1222 COVID-19 vaccine. Study-wide results and limits: A mostly white British donor set with more females was recruited, and clonal diversity was possibly underestimated. Just six AZD1222 recipients were seropositive at baseline.

This chain links TRBV13 with TRBJ2-2; 9 nucleotides align to TRBD2. The sequencing used peripheral blood, collected 28 days after the second AZD1222 dose. The receptor comes from an adult who received the AZD1222 COVID-19 vaccine. The CDR3: CASSSSGGRTGELFF. CDR3 nucleotide sequence: TGTGCCAGCAGCTCCAGCGGGGGGCGGACCGGGGAGCTGTTTTTT.